The rows below give T cell receptor beta chains drawn from one sample of a study of T-cell reconstitution after alpha-beta-depleted transplantation in children. TCRdb reanalysed the PCR reads using MiXCR and keeps one entry per CDR3 protein. The table shows roughly 420,000 distinct CDR3 sequences, with around 16% occurring only once. Sequencing used PBMCs, mostly from graft donor cells, obtained 360 days after TCRalphabeta/CD19-depleted stem cell transplant. Source of these receptors: a boy younger than two who had a stem cell transplant for Wiskott-Aldrich syndrome, so the T cells may come from the graft donor. Both conserved end residues are part of each CDR3. The order of the fields is J gene, D gene, CDR3 length, clone size, V gene, CDR3 DNA, CDR3 protein. The D gene is left open where the match is weak. Size tells how often a clone was seen (once, few, many) or the class of an expanded clone, and some rows leave it out.

TRBJ2-7	.	13	.	TRBV27	TGTGCCAGCAGTCCGTCTAGAAACTACGAGCAGTACTTC	CASSPSRNYEQYF
TRBJ2-2	.	13	.	TRBV5-1	TGCGCCAGCAGCTCGTTCGTACCCGGGGAGCTGTTTTTT	CASSSFVPGELFF
TRBJ2-7	.	15	.	TRBV10-3	TGTGCCATCAGTGTTCTGGGGTCAGCCTCCTACGAGCAGTACTTC	CAISVLGSASYEQYF
TRBJ1-5	.	14	few	TRBV2	TGTGCCAGCATGAACGGGACTAGCAATCAGCCCCAGCATTTT	CASMNGTSNQPQHF
TRBJ2-2	.	16	few	TRBV11-2	TGTGCCAGCAGCCCCCATGGGGGGATTAACACCGGGGAGCTGTTTTTT	CASSPHGGINTGELFF
TRBJ1-1	.	15	few	TRBV24-1	TGTGCCACCAGTGATTCCGGACAGAGAAACACTGAAGCTTTCTTT	CATSDSGQRNTEAFF
TRBJ2-5	.	14	.	TRBV11-2	TGTGCCAGCAGTACAAGTTCCTCCCAAGAGACCCAGTACTTC	CASSTSSSQETQYF
TRBJ1-4	.	14	few	TRBV5-1	TGCGCCAGCAGCCCAAGAGGGGGAGACGAAAAACTGTTTTTT	CASSPRGGDEKLFF
TRBJ2-7	.	14	.	TRBV2	TGTGCCAGCAGTACAGTCCCTGGTAGTGACGAGCAGTACTTC	CASSTVPGSDEQYF
TRBJ2-7	.	14	few	TRBV5-1	TGCGCCAGCAGCTCAAGTCAGCTTTCCTACGAGCAGTACTTC	CASSSSQLSYEQYF
TRBJ2-3	.	15	.	TRBV10-3	TGTGCCATCAGTGAACGACTAGTCGGTACAGATACGCAGTATTTT	CAISERLVGTDTQYF
TRBJ2-7	TRBD1	14	many	TRBV7-9	TGTGCCAGCAGCCTAAACAGGGGGCCGGGGGAGCAGTACTTC	CASSLNRGPGEQYF
TRBJ1-4	.	13	.	TRBV14	TGTGCCAGCAGCAGACGACAGGTCGAAAAACTGTTTTTT	CASSRRQVEKLFF
TRBJ2-4	.	17	.	TRBV25-1	TGTGCCAGCAGTGAATCTGGAAGTCCCCCGACAGAAAACATTCAGTACTTC	CASSESGSPPTENIQYF
TRBJ2-1	TRBD2	16	.	TRBV7-2	TGTGCCAGCAGCTTCGCACTAGCGGTAAGGGGCAATGAGCAGTTCTTC	CASSFALAVRGNEQFF
TRBJ2-4	TRBD1	14	many	TRBV20-1	TGCAGTGCCATACGAGGGGGCGCGAGAAACATTCAGTACTTC	CSAIRGGARNIQYF
TRBJ2-7	.	13	.	TRBV7-9	TGTGCCAGCAGCACCCGGCCTCCCTACGAGCAGTACTTC	CASSTRPPYEQYF
TRBJ2-3	TRBD2	14	once	TRBV29-1	TGCAGCGTTTTTCTAGCGGGGCCGACAGATACGCAGTATTTT	CSVFLAGPTDTQYF
TRBJ2-1	.	14	few	TRBV18	TGTGCCAGCTCGGGGGACGGGGCTTACAATGAGCAGTTCTTC	CASSGDGAYNEQFF
TRBJ2-1	TRBD2	17	.	TRBV2	TGTGCCAGCAGTGAAATGGGCCTAGCGGGGGGGAACAATGAGCAGTTCTTC	CASSEMGLAGGNNEQFF
TRBJ2-2	.	20	few	TRBV4-2	TGTGCCAGCAGCCAGGAAACTGGTCCCCCTAGCATCATATACACCGGGGAGCTGTTTTTT	CASSQETGPPSIIYTGELFF
TRBJ2-7	.	15	.	TRBV5-4	TGTGCCAGCAGCTTGGTCTCGGGACCGTCCTACGAGCAGTACTTC	CASSLVSGPSYEQYF
TRBJ2-1	TRBD2	15	few	TRBV25-1	TGTGCCAGCAGTGAACCTAGCGGGGGGTTCAATGAGCAGTTCTTC	CASSEPSGGFNEQFF
TRBJ2-7	TRBD2	15	.	TRBV27	TGTGCCAGCAGTTCCCTCCAGCGGGGGGTCCACGAGCAGTACTTC	CASSSLQRGVHEQYF
TRBJ2-2	.	14	.	TRBV7-9	TGTGCCAGCAGCTTAGTACGGGACACCGGGGAGCTGTTTTTT	CASSLVRDTGELFF
TRBJ2-1	.	17	.	TRBV20-1	TGCAGCCCCGGGACTCCGACCCACATAAGCTCCTACAATGAGCAGTTCTTC	CSPGTPTHISSYNEQFF